What follows are 32 T cell receptor beta chains derived from one specimen sequenced in a study of metastatic and nonmetastatic thyroid tumors. The entire patient cohort was treatment-naive prior to thyroid surgery. Via MiXCR, TCRdb re-called the PCR reads. The sample shows about 30,000 clones, 35% of them seen only once. Sequenced sample: tumor tissue. Receptors originate from a female donor with papillary thyroid cancer or a benign thyroid nodule (not recorded which). Some clones in this sample may be carry-over from other donors' samples.

By share, this clone counts as medium-sized. The chain combines TRBV7-8 with TRBJ1-3; maybe TRBD1 (5 bases). Trimming stripped 5 bases from V and 3 bases from J, with 11 bases between. The CDR3 has 14 amino acids. Germline V gene sequence: CDR1 SGHVS, CDR2 FQNEAQ. The CDR3 DNA is TGTGCCAGCAGCGCGCAGGGCGGTGGAAACACCATATATTTT. This encodes CASSAQGGGNTIYF. Variable domain in full (rest from reference TRBV7-8 and TRBJ1-3): GAGVSQSPRYKVAKRGQDVALRCDPISGHVSLFWYQQALGQGPEFLTYFQNEAQLDKSGLPSDRFFAERPEGSVSTLKIQRTQQEDSAVYLCASSAQGGGNTIYFGEGSWLTVV.

This chain links TRBV20-1 with TRBJ2-7; D possibly corresponds to TRBD2 (6 bases). V lost 0 bases, J lost 1 base, and 13 bases lay in between. CDR3 length: 15 amino acids. Looked up from germline, CDR1 is DFQATT and CDR2 is SNEGSKA (reference sequence). As DNA, the CDR3 is TGCAGTGCTAGAGATCCAGGGAGGAATTCCTACGAGCAGTACTTC. Translating it yields CSARDPGRNSYEQYF.

This clone was found a few times. The chain is built from TRBV6-4 and TRBJ2-3; TRBD2 matches 7 bases. The CDR3 spans 15 residues. CDR1 is MRHNA and CDR2 is SNTAGT in the germline V gene. The V gene end was trimmed by 3 bases and the J gene end by 2 bases; junction bases not matched to a gene: 5. The CDR3 is CASSEGLADTDTQYF. The CDR3 DNA is TGTGCCAGCAGTGAAGGGCTAGCGGACACAGATACGCAGTATTTT.

The V gene is TRBV5-5, the J gene TRBJ2-1; D call uncertain. Germline V gives CDR1 SGHKS, CDR2 YYEKEE (reference sequence). This CDR3 region has 12 residues. With 4 bases removed from V and 8 bases from J, the gap between germline ends came to 10 bases. CDR3 nucleotides: TGTGCCAGCAGCCCCTACTCTCATGAGCAGTTCTTC. This codes for CASSPYSHEQFF. Drawing the rest from reference TRBV5-5 and TRBJ2-1, the complete variable domain is DAGVTQSPTHLIKTRGQQVTLRCSPISGHKSVSWYQQVLGQGPQFIFQYYEKEERGRGNFPDRFSARQFPNYSSELNVNALLLGDSALYLCASSPYSHEQFFGPGTRLTVL.

This clone was counted between two and nine times. The V call is TRBV10-2, the J call TRBJ2-1, with a weak D call TRBD2 (6 bases). The CDR3 totals 15 residues. Germline CDR1 reads WSHSY; CDR2 reads SAAADI. Trimming removed 2 bases from V and 8 bases from J, with 16 bases in between. CDR3 protein: CASSEGTYTRDEQFF. The DNA of the CDR3 is TGCGCCAGCAGTGAGGGGACTTACACCCGGGATGAGCAGTTCTTC.

The chain has TRBV20-1 and TRBJ1-6, with 7 bases that match TRBD1. V lost 4 bases, J lost 6 bases, and 9 bases stayed unmatched. The CDR3 has 15 amino acids. Germline V CDR1 and CDR2: DFQATT, SNEGSKA (reference sequence). CDR3 bases: TGCAGTGCTACGACGACAGGGTTGGGTAATTCACCCCTCCACTTT. It translates to CSATTTGLGNSPLHF.

The chain carries TRBV5-1 and TRBJ2-2, with 7 bases identical to TRBD1. This CDR3 contains 15 residues. CDR1 and CDR2 (germline): SGHRS, YFSETQ. J was trimmed by 4 bases and V by 5 bases; bases with no gene match: 8. DNA for the CDR3: TGCGCCAGCAGTTTACCGAGGACAGGCACCGGGGAGCTGTTTTTT. It encodes CASSLPRTGTGELFF.

About this clone: This sample also contains other DNA sequences that code for the same CDR3. The chain recombines TRBV30 with TRBJ2-7; TRBD1 matches at 7 bases. Germline V gives CDR1 GTSNPN, CDR2 SVGIG (reference sequence). Trimming cost V 0 bases and J 2 bases; bases outside gene matches: 4. The CDR3 has 14 residues. CDR3 coding DNA: TGTGCCTGGAGTGTCGCCGGGACAGCCTACGAGCAGTACTTC. This translates into CAWSVAGTAYEQYF.

This sequence joins TRBV2 and TRBJ1-2; the D is unclear. This CDR3 contains 14 residues. Germline V gene lookup returns CDR1 SNHLY and CDR2 FYNNEI. Trimming removed 3 bases from V and 2 bases from J, with 10 bases in between. The CDR3 protein is CASSERVTNYGYTF. For the CDR3, the DNA is TGTGCCAGCAGTGAGAGGGTTACGAACTATGGCTACACCTTC.

This clone was detected a few times. This chain uses TRBV10-1 with TRBJ2-1; D gene uncertain. Germline CDR1 is WNHNN and CDR2 is SYGVQD (reference sequence). V was trimmed by 0 bases and J by 10 bases, leaving 4 bases between them. The CDR3 is 11 residues long. In DNA form, the CDR3 reads TGCGCCAGCAGTGAGTCTGGAGAGCAGTTCTTC. Translated, it gives CASSESGEQFF.

This rearrangement joins TRBV19 to TRBJ2-3; 7 nucleotides line up with TRBD2. Germline V gene sequence: CDR1 LNHDA, CDR2 SQIVND (reference sequence). Trimming cost V 3 bases and J 1 base; bases outside gene matches: 4. CDR3 length equals 15 residues. In nucleotides, the CDR3 is TGTGCCAGTAGTATTAGTCTAGCGGGCACAGATACGCAGTATTTT. Translation: CASSISLAGTDTQYF.

J is TRBJ2-3 and V is TRBV6-1; 7 bases map to TRBD1. V dropped 7 bases and J dropped 0; count of bases not matched to a gene: 10. Germline V gives CDR1 MNHNS, CDR2 SASEGT. The CDR3 runs 16 residues. This chain's CDR3 is CASTHNMGQSTDTQYF. The CDR3 DNA is TGTGCCAGCACCCATAACATGGGACAGAGCACAGATACGCAGTATTTT.

V usage is TRBV28 and J usage is TRBJ1-4, with D possibly TRBD1 on 5 matching bases. V lost 3 bases and J lost 4, with 12 bases in between. The CDR3 is 15 amino acids. From germline, CDR1 is MDHEN and CDR2 SYDVKM. As DNA, the CDR3 is TGTGCCAGCAGTTTGCCGGGGGGGGGTAATGAAAAACTGTTTTTT. Amino acids: CASSLPGGGNEKLFF.

This clone was recorded at least ten times. The J gene is TRBJ1-2, the V gene TRBV5-8; perhaps TRBD1 as D (6 bases). V was clipped by 2 bases and J by 4 bases, with 15 bases between them. Germline values: CDR1 SGHTS, CDR2 YDEGEE. The CDR3 sequence is 15 residues long. The CDR3 sequence is CASSFMTGQPYGYTF. DNA of the CDR3: TGTGCCAGCAGCTTTATGACCGGACAGCCCTATGGCTACACCTTC.

The CDR3 region is CATSGATDRDGYTF. Here the CDR3 DNA reads TGTGCCACCAGCGGAGCTACTGACAGGGACGGCTACACCTTC. The genes are TRBV15 and TRBJ1-2, with 7 bases matching TRBD1. The CDR3 runs to 14 residues. Germline CDR1 is LNHNV and CDR2 is YYDKDF (reference sequence). The V gene end was trimmed by 5 bases and the J gene end by 8 bases; junction bases not matched to a gene: 11.

The CDR3 nucleotides are TGTGCCAGCAGTACCCTTTACCAAGAGACCCAGTACTTC. As protein: CASSTLYQETQYF. The rearrangement links TRBV28 to TRBJ2-5; D is undetermined. From germline, CDR1 is MDHEN and CDR2 SYDVKM. The V end lost 5 bases, the J end lost 0 bases, and 7 bases lay between the germline ends. This CDR3 has 13 residues.

The chain joins TRBV5-1 to TRBJ1-2; unclear D gene. CDR1 is SGHRS, CDR2 YFSETQ, per germline. This CDR3 contains 11 residues. The V end lost 0 bases, the J end lost 8 bases, and 5 bases lay between the germline ends. CDR3 protein: CASSLGLGYTF. CDR3 DNA: TGCGCCAGCAGCTTGGGGCTGGGCTACACCTTC.

The chain employs TRBV4-1 and TRBJ2-7; D remains unclear. Germline CDR1 MGHRA, CDR2 YSYEKL. The V gene lost 1 base and the J gene lost 3 bases, with 7 bases spanning the gap. The CDR3 sequence is 13 residues long. CDR3 amino acids: CASSQGTDYEQYF. The CDR3 DNA is TGCGCCAGCAGCCAAGGAACAGACTACGAGCAGTACTTC.

The rearrangement links TRBV6-5 to TRBJ2-1; 15 bases line up with TRBD2. The J segment lost 5 bases and the V segment lost 4 bases, leaving 6 bases of the junction unmatched. CDR3 length equals 17 residues. Germline values: CDR1 MNHEY, CDR2 SVGAGI. This chain's CDR3 is CASSSWTSGRAHNEQFF. For the CDR3, the DNA is TGTGCCAGCAGTTCCTGGACTAGCGGGAGGGCCCACAATGAGCAGTTCTTC.

The rearrangement uses TRBV11-2 and TRBJ2-1; maybe TRBD2 (6 bases). Trimming removed 5 bases at V and 3 bases at J, with 17 bases between. Looked up from germline, CDR1 is SGHAT and CDR2 is FQNNGV. The CDR3 runs 16 residues. CDR3 residues: CASSPGGSRVYNEQFF. The CDR3, as DNA: TGTGCCAGCAGCCCCGGAGGGTCGAGAGTCTACAATGAGCAGTTCTTC.

By frequency in the sample, this clone is medium-sized. The rearrangement links TRBV2 to TRBJ2-5, with 7 positions matching TRBD1. The CDR3 is made up of 14 amino acids. V was clipped by 4 bases and J by 5 bases; unmatched bases: 7. Germline CDR1 and CDR2: SNHLY and FYNNEI. Written as DNA, the CDR3 is TGTGCCAGCAGTGTTCCAGGGGGATGGGAGACCCAGTACTTC. This sequence encodes CASSVPGGWETQYF.

The V call is TRBV3-1, the J call TRBJ2-2; TRBD2 is a possible D gene (7 bases). The CDR3 sequence is 16 residues long. The V gene's germline CDR1 is LGHDT and CDR2 YNNKEL (reference sequence). The germline V and J ends were trimmed by 2 bases and 6 bases, with 16 bases remaining between them. Here the CDR3 reads CASSQWGGASPGELFF. In DNA form, the CDR3 reads TGTGCCAGCAGCCAATGGGGGGGGGCCTCCCCCGGGGAGCTGTTTTTT.

This clone occurred a few times. The chain carries TRBV28 and TRBJ1-2, with D possibly being TRBD1 (5 bases). Germline CDR1 and CDR2: MDHEN and SYDVKM. The CDR3 is made up of 13 amino acids. The V gene lost 8 bases and the J gene lost 4 bases, with 14 bases spanning the gap. Here the CDR3 DNA reads TGTGCCAGCTCGATTAGGGGCAGCTATGGCTACACCTTC. It specifies CASSIRGSYGYTF.

This clone was seen more than once but under ten times. The chain uses TRBV10-1 and TRBJ2-3, with D unclear. Trimming cost V 11 bases and J 2 bases, with 17 bases left between them. Looked up from germline, CDR1 is WNHNN and CDR2 is SYGVQD (reference sequence). The CDR3 consists of 14 residues. The CDR3 is CAGPKGQNTDTQYF. The CDR3 DNA reads as TGCGCCGGACCGAAGGGCCAGAACACAGATACGCAGTATTTT.

This clone came up a few times. The chain uses TRBV10-2 and TRBJ1-1; D gene ambiguous. Germline CDR1 WSHSY, CDR2 SAAADI. With 4 bases removed from V and 4 bases from J, the gap between germline ends came to 10 bases. The CDR3 is 13 residues long. The CDR3 nucleotides are TGCGCCAGCAGTGCGAGCCGCACCACTGAAGCTTTCTTT. Its translation is CASSASRTTEAFF.

The chain has TRBV12-3 or TRBV12-4 and TRBJ1-5; TRBD1 is a possible D gene (5 bases). Between the trimmed V and J ends, which lost 5 bases and 3 bases, there was a span of 8 bases. The CDR3 runs to 13 residues. As DNA, the CDR3 is TGTGCCAGCAGTGGACACCTCAATCAGCCCCAGCATTTT. Its translation: CASSGHLNQPQHF.

The chain is built from TRBV7-3 and TRBJ2-3; a weak D match, TRBD2 (5 bases). The length of the CDR3 is 15 residues. Germline V lookup: CDR1 SGHTA, CDR2 FQGTGA. The V end lost 0 bases, the J end lost 4 bases, and 11 bases lay between the germline ends. CDR3 DNA: TGTGCCAGCAGCTTAACCTCTGGGGAGTCAGATACGCAGTATTTT. Protein product: CASSLTSGESDTQYF. The entire variable domain, with the rest obtained from reference TRBV7-3 and TRBJ2-3, is as follows: GAGVSQTPSNKVTEKGKYVELRCDPISGHTALYWYRQSLGQGPEFLIYFQGTGAADDSGLPNDRFFAVRPEGSVSTLKIQRTERGDSAVYLCASSLTSGESDTQYFGPGTRLTVL.

CDR3: CATFGPFPGYTF. The CDR3 coding sequence is TGTGCCACTTTTGGCCCGTTTCCAGGCTACACCTTC. This chain connects TRBV19 to TRBJ1-2; D is uncertain. Germline values: CDR1 LNHDA, CDR2 SQIVND (reference sequence). V was shortened by 10 bases and J by 8 bases, with 17 bases between the two germline ends. CDR3 length: 12 residues.

The chain uses TRBV6-1 and TRBJ2-1; the D is unclear. V was pared by 0 bases and J by 8 bases, with 5 bases between. The CDR3 sequence is 12 residues long. The germline gives CDR1 MNHNS, CDR2 SASEGT. The CDR3 sequence is CASSEAVYEQFF. The CDR3 region has the DNA TGTGCCAGCAGTGAAGCGGTTTATGAGCAGTTCTTC.

This clone was seen only a few times. The chain combines TRBV5-1 with TRBJ1-2; D not certain. V was clipped by 2 bases and J by 7 bases, with 9 bases between them. The CDR3 loop spans 12 amino acids. Germline-derived CDR1 and CDR2 are SGHRS and YFSETQ. The CDR3 reads CASSFSGTGYTF. The CDR3 DNA is TGCGCCAGCAGCTTTTCCGGAACTGGCTACACCTTC. Together with reference TRBV5-1 and TRBJ1-2, the CDR3 gives the full variable domain: KAGVTQTPRYLIKTRGQQVTLSCSPISGHRSVSWYQQTPGQGLQFLFEYFSETQRNKGNFPGRFSGRQFSNSRSEMNVSTLELGDSALYLCASSFSGTGYTFGSGTRLTVV.

This rearrangement joins TRBV30 to TRBJ2-5; tentative D call: TRBD1 (5 bases). The germline V gene has CDR1 GTSNPN and CDR2 SVGIG (reference sequence). The CDR3 totals 13 residues. V was shortened by 3 bases and J by 5 bases, with 13 bases between the two germline ends. The CDR3 region is CAWRMVPGETQYF. The CDR3 nucleotides are TGTGCCTGGAGGATGGTCCCAGGGGAGACCCAGTACTTC.

In this sample, this clone turned up a few times. The gene calls are TRBV6-2 or TRBV6-3 and TRBJ2-1; D not resolved. CDR1 MNHEY and CDR2 SVGEGT come from the germline V gene. This CDR3 contains 10 residues. V was clipped by 4 bases and J by 11 bases, with 6 bases between them. In DNA, the CDR3 is TGTGCCAGCAGTTGGCCCAAGCAGTTCTTC. This translates into CASSWPKQFF.